These 26 T cell receptor beta chains came from one sample sequenced in a study of blood T cell repertoires in COVID-19. Profiled with immunoSEQ multiplex PCR; TCRdb holds only in-frame clones, not every one. The data contain about 220,000 clones, roughly four fifths of them singletons. The material sequenced was peripheral blood. These receptors all stem from a woman between 55 and 75 years old with acute or convalescent COVID-19.

The J gene is TRBJ2-7, the V gene TRBV4-3; D is uncertain. The CDR3 contains 14 residues. V lost 4 bases and J 3 bases, leaving 13 bases between the germline ends. Germline CDR1 is LGHNA and CDR2 is YSLEER. This chain's CDR3 is CASSLWRDRYEQYF. DNA of the CDR3: TGCGCCAGCAGCCTTTGGAGAGATCGCTACGAGCAGTACTTC.

This clone was observed once. The chain couples TRBV9 to TRBJ2-3, with D perhaps TRBD1 (6 bases). V was pared by 0 bases and J by 1 base, with 9 bases between. The CDR3 contains 15 residues. Germline CDR1 SGDLS, CDR2 YYNGEE. In DNA, the CDR3 is TGTGCCAGCAGCGTAGGGGGGCCGGGCACAGATACGCAGTATTTT. It codes for CASSVGGPGTDTQYF.

The chain is built from TRBV19 and TRBJ1-2, with D tentatively TRBD1 (5 bases). V was trimmed by 5 bases and J by 7 bases, leaving 14 bases between them. This CDR3 has 13 amino acids. The germline gives CDR1 LNHDA, CDR2 SQIVND (reference sequence). In nucleotides, the CDR3 is TGTGCCAGTAGTCCCGGCGGCAGGGTTGGCTACACCTTC. Translated: CASSPGGRVGYTF.

This clone has only one observation. The chain couples TRBV5-1 to TRBJ2-7, with D maybe TRBD1 (5 bases). CDR3 length: 14 residues. Trimming took off 0 bases at V and 4 bases at J, with 11 bases between the two ends. Germline assignment: CDR1 SGHRS and CDR2 YFSETQ. In nucleotides, the CDR3 is TGCGCCAGCAGCTTGGGGGGCGACCAATACGAGCAGTACTTC. It encodes CASSLGGDQYEQYF.

The J gene is TRBJ1-1, the V gene TRBV6-1; 9 bases line up with TRBD1. With V trimmed by 2 bases and J by 9 bases, 10 bases remained unmatched. Germline CDR1 reads MNHNS; CDR2 reads SASEGT. This CDR3 comprises 15 residues. Written as DNA, the CDR3 is TGTGCCAGCAGTGAATCGACAGGGGGTAGTTCAAAAGCTTTCTTT. Translation gives CASSESTGGSSKAFF.

V gene TRBV9 combines with J gene TRBJ2-2; a possible D gene is TRBD2 (5 bases). The CDR3 runs 15 residues. The germline CDR1 and CDR2 sequences are SGDLS and YYNGEE. The V gene lost 3 bases and the J gene lost 5 bases, with 14 bases spanning the gap. The CDR3 loop reads CASSATGTGTGELFF. The CDR3, as DNA: TGTGCCAGCAGCGCGACGGGAACGGGAACCGGGGAGCTGTTTTTT.

The chain has TRBV7-9 and TRBJ2-1, with 15 bases lining up with TRBD2. CDR1 is SEHNR and CDR2 is FQNEAQ in the germline V gene (reference sequence). Trimming cost V 5 bases and J 9 bases; bases outside gene matches: 14. The CDR3 consists of 18 residues. The CDR3 region is CASSPRRGTSGGQGEQFF. CDR3 in DNA: TGTGCCAGCAGCCCTAGACGAGGGACTAGCGGGGGGCAGGGTGAGCAGTTCTTC.

The chain carries TRBV5-4 and TRBJ2-4; TRBD2 matches at 10 bases. J gave up 5 bases and V 1 base, and 3 bases lay outside the gene matches. The CDR3 runs to 15 residues. The germline gives CDR1 SGHNT, CDR2 YYREEE (reference sequence). The CDR3 DNA reads TGTGCCAGCAGCTTGCCTAGCGGGGGAGAAAACATTCAGTACTTC. It codes for CASSLPSGGENIQYF.

J is TRBJ1-6 and V is TRBV7-8; no definite D call. Trimming pared 5 bases from V and 7 bases from J, leaving 15 bases between. This CDR3 is built from 15 residues. From germline, CDR1 is SGHVS and CDR2 FQNEAQ. The CDR3 nucleotides are TGTGCCAGCAGCCTCTACGCACAGAAGAATTCACCCCTCCACTTT. Translating it yields CASSLYAQKNSPLHF.

This sequence joins TRBV29-1 and TRBJ1-2; D not resolved. The CDR3 extends over 15 amino acids. Trimming left V 2 bases short and J 0 bases short, with 13 bases between. Germline CDR1 reads SQVTM; CDR2 reads ANQGSEA. CDR3 sequence: CSVEQSGGPNYGYTF. In nucleotides, the CDR3 is TGCAGCGTTGAACAGTCAGGAGGGCCTAACTATGGCTACACCTTC.

This clone appeared a few times. V is TRBV7-8 and J is TRBJ2-7; 7 positions agree with TRBD1. V lost 5 bases and J lost 3; bases outside the gene matches: 4. This CDR3 has 13 amino acids. The germline V gene encodes CDR1 SGHVS and CDR2 FQNEAQ. CDR3 region: CASSRGPDYEQYF. DNA for the CDR3: TGTGCCAGCAGCAGGGGGCCAGACTACGAGCAGTACTTC. The full variable domain, in which reference TRBV7-8 and TRBJ2-7 provide the parts outside the CDR3, is GAGVSQSPRYKVAKRGQDVALRCDPISGHVSLFWYQQALGQGPEFLTYFQNEAQLDKSGLPSDRFFAERPEGSVSTLKIQRTQQEDSAVYLCASSRGPDYEQYFGPGTRLTVT.

This chain connects TRBV20-1 to TRBJ2-5; 11 bases match TRBD1. This CDR3 has 14 residues. Germline-derived CDR1 and CDR2 are DFQATT and SNEGSKA (reference sequence). Unmatched junction bases numbered 5, after V lost 3 bases and J lost 5 bases. The CDR3 DNA reads TGCAGTGCTAGTTTTTGGGACAGGGGGGAGACCCAGTACTTC. It codes for CSASFWDRGETQYF.

This chain joins TRBV5-1 and TRBJ2-7; D is possibly TRBD2 (6 bases). The V and J ends lost 2 bases and 0 bases respectively, with 15 bases between them. Germline V lookup: CDR1 SGHRS, CDR2 YFSETQ. This CDR3 has 16 amino acids. CDR3 bases: TGCGCCAGCAGCTTATCAGCCGGGACTCTCTCCTACGAGCAGTACTTC. Translating gives CASSLSAGTLSYEQYF.

The genes are TRBV7-2 and TRBJ2-3; the match to TRBD2 covers 7 bases. Germline lookup yields CDR1 SGHTA and CDR2 FQGNSA. CDR3 size: 16 residues. J lost 0 bases, V lost 6 bases, and 9 bases had no gene match. CDR3 residues: CASSYIPGGSTDTQYF. The CDR3 DNA reads TGTGCCAGCAGTTATATTCCGGGGGGTAGCACAGATACGCAGTATTTT.

The rearrangement uses TRBV3-1 (or the pseudogene TRBV3-2) and TRBJ2-1; D is unresolved. This CDR3 contains 14 residues. Germline CDR1 and CDR2: LGHDT and YNNKEL (reference sequence). Trimming cost V 1 base and J 8 bases, with 12 bases left between them. The CDR3 is CASSQGSSIDEQFF. As DNA, the CDR3 is TGTGCCAGCAGCCAAGGTTCATCTATAGATGAGCAGTTCTTC.

The chain links TRBV4-2 to TRBJ2-4; D may be TRBD1 (5 bases). Germline V lookup: CDR1 LGHNA, CDR2 YNFKEQ. CDR3 length: 14 residues. The V end lost 0 bases, the J end lost 7 bases, and 10 bases lay between the germline ends. CDR3 nucleotide sequence: TGTGCCAGCAGCCAAGATTTGGCAGGGAACATTCAGTACTTC. Translating gives CASSQDLAGNIQYF.

This sequence joins TRBV6-6 and TRBJ1-4, with D perhaps TRBD1 (5 bases). The germline CDR1 and CDR2 sequences are MNHNY and SVGAGI (reference sequence). This CDR3 is built from 14 residues. V lost 5 bases to trimming and J lost 7 bases, with 14 bases between them. The DNA of the CDR3 is TGTGCCAGCAGTCAAGGGGTTTTGGGTGAAAAACTGTTTTTT. Amino acid sequence: CASSQGVLGEKLFF.

The V call is TRBV6-2 or TRBV6-3, the J call TRBJ2-3; D is perhaps TRBD2 (7 bases). V dropped 5 bases and J dropped 4 bases, with 28 bases sitting between them. Germline V gene sequence: CDR1 MNHEY, CDR2 SVGEGT. The CDR3 runs 19 residues. In DNA form, the CDR3 reads TGTGCCAGCAGTCTGGGGCGTGTGGGGGGGCCTGATGGTGCAGATACGCAGTATTTT. It is translated as CASSLGRVGGPDGADTQYF.

This clone was detected once. The chain has TRBV11-2 and TRBJ1-2; possibly TRBD1 for D (5 bases). The V gene lost 5 bases and the J gene lost 4 bases, with 17 bases spanning the gap. This CDR3 has 15 amino acids. Germline CDR1 reads SGHAT; CDR2 reads FQNNGV. CDR3 sequence (DNA): TGTGCCAGCAGCCCCAGGCCTGACAGCTTCTATGGCTACACCTTC. Translating gives CASSPRPDSFYGYTF.

J is TRBJ2-5 and V is TRBV5-5, with D uncertain. Germline CDR1 SGHKS, CDR2 YYEKEE (reference sequence). The V and J ends lost 4 bases and 6 bases respectively, with 7 bases between them. The CDR3 loop spans 11 amino acids. The CDR3 is CASSEAQTQYF. In DNA form, the CDR3 reads TGTGCCAGCAGCGAAGCGCAGACCCAGTACTTC.

This clone has only a few counts. The chain recombines TRBV7-2 with TRBJ2-1; 10 bases are a match to TRBD2. Germline V gene data show CDR1 as SGHTA and CDR2 as FQGNSA. This CDR3 comprises 15 residues. Unmatched junction bases numbered 4, after V lost 2 bases and J lost 6 bases. The CDR3 DNA is TGTGCCAGCAGCTTAATAGCGGGGGGTAGCAATGAGCAGTTCTTC. Translated, it gives CASSLIAGGSNEQFF.

The V call is TRBV19, the J call TRBJ2-1; 12 bases are shared with TRBD2. V gave up 5 bases and J gave up 9 bases; unmatched junction bases: 8. This CDR3 is built from 15 residues. The germline V gene encodes CDR1 LNHDA and CDR2 SQIVND (reference sequence). This CDR3 reads CASSSSSGGAREQFF. The CDR3 bases are TGTGCCAGTAGTTCCTCTAGCGGGGGGGCCCGTGAGCAGTTCTTC.

This rearrangement joins TRBV30 to TRBJ1-3; TRBD1 matches 8 bases. The germline gives CDR1 GTSNPN, CDR2 SVGIG (reference sequence). The CDR3 sequence is 14 residues long. V lost 0 bases to trimming and J lost 10 bases; unmatched junction nucleotides: 8. The CDR3 DNA reads as TGTGCCTGGAGTGTAGGGGACAGGCTTCGGACCATATATTTT. This translates into CAWSVGDRLRTIYF.

This chain links TRBV5-1 with TRBJ2-2, with TRBD1 as a possible D gene (5 bases). Trimming took 0 bases from V and 0 from J, leaving 15 bases between them. From germline, CDR1 is SGHRS and CDR2 YFSETQ. The CDR3 runs to 18 residues. CDR3 protein: CASSLGPPRAANTGELFF. DNA of the CDR3: TGCGCCAGCAGCTTGGGCCCCCCCAGGGCGGCGAACACCGGGGAGCTGTTTTTT.

This chain uses TRBV29-1 with TRBJ1-3; D remains unclear. Trimming stripped 4 bases from V and 0 bases from J, with 4 bases between. Germline V gene data show CDR1 as SQVTM and CDR2 as ANQGSEA. The CDR3 length is 12 residues. The CDR3 region has the DNA TGCAGCGTTGCTAGCTCTGGAAACACCATATATTTT. It yields the protein CSVASSGNTIYF.

The chain has TRBV7-9 and TRBJ2-3; D unclear. Germline-derived CDR1 and CDR2 are SEHNR and FQNEAQ (reference sequence). Trimming cost V 5 bases and J 12 bases, with 9 bases left between them. The CDR3 extends over 10 amino acids. The CDR3 protein is CASSPLPQYF. The CDR3 DNA follows: TGTGCCAGCAGCCCCCTCCCCCAGTATTTT.